The source of this TCR beta chain is a study of blood T cell repertoires in COVID-19. In terms of age and location, participants ranged from about 18 to 90 years and lived in about 25 US areas. Cohort 3 recovered donors had two negative PCRs, clearance, or symptom resolution. Using immunoSEQ multiplex PCR, the repertoire was profiled, and TCRdb retains in-frame clones only, with some absent. In the table there are 350,000 to 450,000 clones, 75% to 90% of which are singletons. With V trimmed by 7 bases and J by 4 bases, 12 bases remained unmatched. There are 14 residues in the CDR3. Per the germline V gene, CDR1 is SQVTM and CDR2 is ANQGSEA.

Source material: PBMCs or T cells enriched from blood (not recorded which). This chain connects TRBV29-1 to TRBJ1-1; 7 bases align to TRBD1. This clonotype was sampled from a woman aged 50 to 60 who had recovered from COVID-19. The CDR3 nucleotides read TGCAGCGCCCCGCTTAGGGGGCATGGCACTGAAGCTTTCTTT. Its translation: CSAPLRGHGTEAFF.